Presented here are 20 T cell receptor beta chains from one specimen sequenced in a study of cytomegalovirus exposure and HLA in healthy donors. The PCR was carried out with 60 Vbeta primers and 13 Jbeta primers. Clones were read by immunoSEQ multiplex PCR, and TCRdb kept only the in-frame ones, dropping some. The profile shows about 64,000 clones, 85% of them singletons. Input material: PBMCs. The source is a female donor in good health and CMV-seronegative.

This clone was seen just once. The chain is built from TRBV11-2 and TRBJ2-2, with D possibly TRBD2 on 6 matching bases. This CDR3 spans 15 amino acids. CDR1 and CDR2 (germline): SGHAT, FQNNGV. The CDR3 sequence: CAGSYLAVPTGELFF. CDR3 in DNA: TGTGCGGGCAGCTACTTAGCGGTACCCACCGGGGAGCTGTTTTTT.

The V gene is TRBV27, the J gene TRBJ2-1; a weak D match, TRBD1 (6 bases). The CDR3 spans 16 residues. In germline, CDR1 is MNHEY, CDR2 SMNVEV (reference sequence). V was shortened by 5 bases and J by 2 bases, with 16 bases between the two germline ends. CDR3 nucleotides: TGTGCCAGCAGTACCCAGGGGTCTGCCGCCTACAATGAGCAGTTCTTC. It is translated as CASSTQGSAAYNEQFF.

The chain employs TRBV5-1 and TRBJ2-5; 12 bases agree with TRBD2. The J call is doubtful: the DNA matches TRBJ2-7 better. This CDR3 region has 15 residues. Per the germline V gene, CDR1 is SGHRS and CDR2 is YFSETQ. The CDR3 loop reads CASSLGLAGVFEQYF. CDR3 nucleotides: TGCGCCAGCAGCTTGGGACTAGCGGGAGTATTCGAGCAGTACTTC.

This clone has only one observation. J is TRBJ2-2 and V is TRBV5-1; possibly TRBD1 for D (6 bases). CDR1 and CDR2 from the germline V gene are SGHRS and YFSETQ. With 1 base removed from V and 1 base from J, the gap between germline ends came to 11 bases. This CDR3 comprises 16 residues. The CDR3 DNA follows: TGCGCCAGCAGCTTGCTAGTGACAGGGAACACCGGGGAGCTGTTTTTT. Translated: CASSLLVTGNTGELFF.

The rearrangement joins TRBV28 to TRBJ2-3; TRBD2 aligns across 10 bases. The CDR3 sequence is 15 residues long. V was pared by 6 bases and J by 1 base, with 4 bases of the junction left unmatched. CDR1 is MDHEN, CDR2 SYDVKM, per germline. CDR3 in DNA: TGTGCCAGCAGCACTAGCGGGATAGGCACAGATACGCAGTATTTT. Protein sequence: CASSTSGIGTDTQYF.

The chain uses TRBV5-5 and TRBJ1-4; 10 bases are a match to TRBD1. Germline values: CDR1 SGHKS, CDR2 YYEKEE (reference sequence). This CDR3 is 17 amino acids long. The junction had 3 bases not matched to a gene; V was cut back by 1 base and J by 0 bases. The CDR3: CASSLFGQGATNEKLFF. In DNA, the CDR3 is TGTGCCAGCAGCTTGTTTGGACAGGGGGCAACTAATGAAAAACTGTTTTTT.

The CDR3 sequence: CASSPNRVYEQYF. For the CDR3, the DNA is TGTGCCAGCAGCCCGAATCGGGTCTACGAGCAGTACTTC. V and J are TRBV14 and TRBJ2-7; D is unclear. CDR1 SGHDN and CDR2 FVKESK come from the germline V gene. The germline V and J ends were trimmed by 4 bases and 3 bases, with 10 bases remaining between them. The CDR3 totals 13 residues.

The chain uses TRBV6-5 and TRBJ2-5; possible D gene TRBD1, 6 bases. In germline, CDR1 is MNHEY, CDR2 SVGAGI. Trimming cost V 2 bases and J 5 bases, with 15 bases left between them. The CDR3 sequence is 15 residues long. CDR3 protein: CASSYGDTPGETQYF. In DNA form, the CDR3 reads TGTGCCAGCAGTTACGGGGACACTCCTGGGGAGACCCAGTACTTC.

This sequence joins TRBV29-1 and TRBJ2-1, with 10 bases matching TRBD2. The junction had 9 bases not matched to a gene; V was cut back by 8 bases and J by 8 bases. This CDR3 has 13 amino acids. Germline V gene lookup returns CDR1 SQVTM and CDR2 ANQGSEA. CDR3 protein: CSLDGLAGDEQFF. The CDR3 DNA reads TGCAGCCTAGATGGGCTAGCGGGAGATGAGCAGTTCTTC.

The chain has TRBV7-2 and TRBJ1-2; 10 bases map to TRBD1. The germline CDR1 and CDR2 sequences are SGHTA and FQGNSA. This CDR3 is built from 15 residues. Trimming took 0 bases from V and 7 from J; bases not matched to a gene: 5. The CDR3 loop is CASSLADRGLGGYTF. In DNA, the CDR3 is TGTGCCAGCAGCTTAGCAGACAGGGGGCTGGGTGGCTACACCTTC. Together with reference TRBV7-2 and TRBJ1-2, the CDR3 gives the full variable domain: GAGVSQSPSNKVTEKGKDVELRCDPISGHTALYWYRQSLGQGLEFLIYFQGNSAPDKSGLPSDRFSAERTGGSVSTLTIQRTQQEDSAVYLCASSLADRGLGGYTFGSGTRLTVV.

V gene TRBV20-1 combines with J gene TRBJ2-7, with a possible D match to TRBD2 (5 bases). This CDR3 has 11 residues. V gave up 3 bases and J gave up 5 bases, with 8 bases separating them. CDR1 and CDR2 (germline): DFQATT, SNEGSKA (reference sequence). The CDR3 DNA reads TGCAGTGCTAGTGAGGGAAACGAGCAGTACTTC. Protein product: CSASEGNEQYF.

The chain carries TRBV27 and TRBJ2-2, with 11 bases matching TRBD2. V gave up 5 bases and J gave up 1 base; unmatched junction bases: 6. The CDR3 sequence is 17 residues long. The germline V gene has CDR1 MNHEY and CDR2 SMNVEV (reference sequence). The CDR3, as DNA: TGTGCCAGCAGTATAACCGGGACTAGCGGGAACACCGGGGAGCTGTTTTTT. Residues: CASSITGTSGNTGELFF.

This clone was seen a handful of times. The chain uses TRBV5-4 and TRBJ2-5; TRBD2 aligns across 9 bases. With V trimmed by 2 bases and J by 1 base, 3 bases remained unmatched. Looked up from germline, CDR1 is SGHNT and CDR2 is YYREEE (reference sequence). CDR3 length: 15 residues. CDR3 in amino acids: CASSFSGSSQETQYF. DNA of the CDR3: TGTGCCAGCAGCTTTAGCGGGAGTTCCCAAGAGACCCAGTACTTC.

V gene TRBV5-8 combines with J gene TRBJ2-5; 8 nucleotides align to TRBD2. Trimming removed 4 bases from V and 5 bases from J; junction bases left unmatched: 13. There are 16 residues in the CDR3. Germline lookup yields CDR1 SGHTS and CDR2 YDEGEE. CDR3 coding DNA: TGTGCCAGCAGCAGGGGGACTAGAGTCGGCGAGGAGACCCAGTACTTC. Its translation: CASSRGTRVGEETQYF.

The chain recombines TRBV27 with TRBJ2-5, with 10 bases fitting TRBD1. Per germline, CDR1 MNHEY and CDR2 SMNVEV (reference sequence). This CDR3 is built from 15 residues. Trimming cost V 4 bases and J 1 base; bases outside gene matches: 3. The CDR3 region has the DNA TGTGCCAGCAGTTATGGGACAGGGGCCCAAGAGACCCAGTACTTC. Translation gives CASSYGTGAQETQYF.

The chain links TRBV2 to TRBJ2-1; D possibly corresponds to TRBD2 (5 bases). V was clipped by 5 bases and J by 7 bases, with 18 bases between them. CDR1 and CDR2 from the germline V gene are SNHLY and FYNNEI. The length of the CDR3 is 15 residues. This CDR3 is CASSRAGKWGNEQFF. The DNA for the CDR3 is TGTGCCAGCAGTAGGGCCGGGAAATGGGGAAATGAGCAGTTCTTC.

The V call is TRBV15, the J call TRBJ2-7; D is possibly TRBD1 (5 bases). The CDR3 has 15 residues. Per germline, CDR1 LNHNV and CDR2 YYDKDF (reference sequence). Deletions cut 5 bases from V and 0 bases from J, with 14 bases between. The CDR3 sequence: CATSPLGQSSYEQYF. CDR3 DNA: TGTGCCACCAGCCCCCTGGGGCAGAGCTCCTACGAGCAGTACTTC.

This chain joins TRBV9 and TRBJ2-2; D may be TRBD1 (7 bases). The V and J ends lost 0 bases and 6 bases respectively, with 12 bases between them. From germline, CDR1 is SGDLS and CDR2 YYNGEE. This CDR3 comprises 15 residues. The DNA for the CDR3 is TGTGCCAGCAGCGTAGTCGACAGGGAGGCCGGGGAGCTGTTTTTT. This sequence encodes CASSVVDREAGELFF.

The chain uses TRBV7-2 and TRBJ2-7; 8 positions agree with TRBD2. This CDR3 comprises 15 residues. Germline V gives CDR1 SGHTA, CDR2 FQGNSA. V gave up 1 base and J gave up 6 bases; unmatched junction bases: 8. In nucleotides, the CDR3 is TGTGCCAGCAGCTTAGGTGGGACTAGGAGTTCCGAGCAGTACTTC. This codes for CASSLGGTRSSEQYF.

Of note for this clone: The junction and the germline gene differ at one end; a read error may be behind it. The rearrangement links TRBV19 to TRBJ2-1; 12 bases line up with TRBD2. This CDR3 spans 15 amino acids. Germline V lookup: CDR1 LNHDA, CDR2 SQIVND (reference sequence). This CDR3 is CASSTTGTSGSPGLF. Written as DNA, the CDR3 is TGTGCCAGTAGTACTACCGGGACTAGCGGGTCCCCGGGGCTCTTC.